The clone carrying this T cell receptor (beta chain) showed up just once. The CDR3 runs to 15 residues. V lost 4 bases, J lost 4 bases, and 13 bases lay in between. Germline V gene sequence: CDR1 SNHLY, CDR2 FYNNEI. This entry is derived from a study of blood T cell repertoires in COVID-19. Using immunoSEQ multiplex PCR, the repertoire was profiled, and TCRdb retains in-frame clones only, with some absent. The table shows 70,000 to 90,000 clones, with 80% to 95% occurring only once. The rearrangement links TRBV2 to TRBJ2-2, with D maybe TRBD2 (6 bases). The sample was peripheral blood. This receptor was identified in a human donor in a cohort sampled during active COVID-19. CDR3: CASSVGGIGTGELFF. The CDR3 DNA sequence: TGTGCCAGCAGTGTTGGGGGGATCGGCACCGGGGAGCTGTTTTTT.